This TCR beta chain stems from a study of CD8+ T cells in alopecia areata (dated by TCRdb to between 2017 and 2018). Turning to the overall study: Treated patients were enrolled in an open-label pilot trial of oral tofacitinib at 5 to 10 mg twice daily for moderate-to-severe alopecia areata. Clonality in the scalp was compared among normal scalp (n=4), patchy alopecia areata scalp (n=8), and alopecia totalis/universalis scalp (n=8). RNA came from the PAXgene miRNA kit for fixed scalp, the miRNeasy kit for PBMCs, and the RNeasy kit for mouse skin. Patients stayed on tofacitinib for 6 to 18 months and then had 6 months of follow-up off drug so that delayed response and recurrence could be assessed. Scalp tissue and sorted CD4+ and CD8+ peripheral blood T cells from patchy and totalis/universalis alopecia areata patients and from healthy controls were covered by human TCRbeta sequencing. TCRbeta CDR3 regions were amplified by immunoSEQ multiplex PCR with 35 Vbeta forward and 13 Jbeta reverse primers. To study T cell clonal expansion in alopecia areata, the researchers applied high-throughput TCRbeta sequencing to both the C3H/HeJ mouse model and human patients. Tofacitinib-treated patients had biopsies at baseline and at 4 and 24 weeks of treatment, with a later scalp biopsy in several patients. On the study overall, not on this receptor specifically: Compared with normal scalp, lesional scalp had higher clonality and more expanded CD8+ clones, particularly in alopecia totalis/universalis, a pattern that suggests antigenic drive. TCR sequences shared between patients were less clear than in mice, possibly partly because of HLA diversity in the patient population. Resident alphabeta T cells in normal human skin are also sequenced, complicating scalp TCR repertoire analysis, unlike mouse skin dominated by gammadelta T cells.

Receptor libraries were prepared by the immunoSEQ multiplex PCR assay. For TCR sequencing, RNA was extracted from every sample and reverse transcribed into cDNA to serve as template. SuperScript III was used to make first-strand cDNA, primed with a 2:1 mix of oligo-dT and random hexamers. A synthetic immune receptor repertoire was used to assess amplification bias, and residual bias was removed computationally. For the original study's pipeline: Raw reads were preprocessed to remove errors, and CDR3 was defined according to IMGT conventions as the region from the conserved cysteine to phenylalanine. Clonality was computed by normalizing Shannon entropy by log2 of the number of productive unique TCRs and subtracting the result from 1. Whether scalp clones were CD4 or CD8 was inferred by matching scalp TCRbeta sequences against CD4 and CD8 repertoires sorted from blood. In its TCRdb copy, this immuneACCESS table keeps in-frame sequences only and misses some clones. Where compared with another copy, unresolved V genes explain less than half of these, and the others have no known cause. The V and J calls and the clone size are those of that table, but D and trimming were determined from the DNA. The sample table records 170,000 or so clones; more than 60% of these occur just once. Around 1.8% of the sample goes to the ten largest clones.

As regards this clone: This clone's antigen is unknown. No clone much larger than this one lies a single base away; base qualities are absent.

From V the trimming removes 6 bases and from J it removes 4 bases, while the gene matches leave 10 bases of the junction unaccounted for. The germline V gene encodes CDR1 SNHLY and CDR2 FYNNEI. The CDR3 holds 16 amino acids from the cysteine to the phenylalanine. The kept DNA is CDR3 alone, 48 bases in frame from the first base. Reading the label with the study, this specimen's time point is: baseline before oral tofacitinib. Lesional scalp punch biopsies and peripheral blood were obtained from alopecia areata patients. PBMCs were isolated by density centrifugation and stained for CD3, CD4 and CD8, and CD4+ and CD8+ T cells were sorted on a FACSAria.

The sample in question was CD4+ T cells sorted from blood, obtained at week 0. The TCR comes from a human donor with alopecia areata. The chain is made from TRBV2 and TRBJ2-3, and TRBD2 aligns with 10 junction nucleotides. The nucleotide sequence is given as TGTGCCAGCAGCACCCTACTAGCGGGGTCGTCAGATACGCAGTATTTT. Translated, this gives CASSTLLAGSSDTQYF. With the portions outside the CDR3 filled from the reference TRBV2 and TRBJ2-3 genes, the complete variable region becomes EPEVTQTPSHQVTQMGQEVILRCVPISNHLYFYWYRQILGQKVEFLVSFYNNEISEKSEIFDDQFSVERPDGSNFTLKIRSTKLEDSAMYFCASSTLLAGSSDTQYFGPGTRLTVL.